A single TCR beta chain is shown here with its context. At one boundary the junction diverges from the germline segment, which might be a read error. This entry is derived from a study of T cell repertoires in cytomegalovirus infection. TCRdb recomputed calls from the reads with MiXCR, one row per CDR3 protein. Among 400,000 or so distinct CDR3 sequences listed, around 32% were seen once. The length of the CDR3 is 12 residues. Per germline, CDR1 SGHVS and CDR2 FQNEAQ. The receptor's source is a human donor in good health (CMV status not recorded). Some clones in this sample may be carry-over from other donors' samples. The material sequenced was PBMCs. The V call is TRBV7-8, the J call TRBJ2-1, with D unresolved. As DNA, the CDR3 is TGTGCCAGCAGCTTAGGAGATAATGTGCAGTTCTTC. This gives the protein CASSLGDNVQFF.